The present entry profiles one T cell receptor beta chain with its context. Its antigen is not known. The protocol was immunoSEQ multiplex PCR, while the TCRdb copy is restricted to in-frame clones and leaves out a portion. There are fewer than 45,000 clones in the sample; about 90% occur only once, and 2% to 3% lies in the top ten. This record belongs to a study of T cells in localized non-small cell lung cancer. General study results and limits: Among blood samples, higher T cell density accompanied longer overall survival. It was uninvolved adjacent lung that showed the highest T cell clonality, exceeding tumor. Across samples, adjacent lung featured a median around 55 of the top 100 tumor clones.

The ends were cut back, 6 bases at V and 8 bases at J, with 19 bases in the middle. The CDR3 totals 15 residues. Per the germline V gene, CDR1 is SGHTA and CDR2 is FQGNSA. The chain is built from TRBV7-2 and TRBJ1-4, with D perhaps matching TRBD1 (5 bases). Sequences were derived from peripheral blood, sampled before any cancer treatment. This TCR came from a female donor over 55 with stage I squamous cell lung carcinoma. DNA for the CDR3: TGTGCCAGCAGTCTCGCGGGGACCGAAGGAGAAAAACTGTTTTTT. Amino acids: CASSLAGTEGEKLFF.